The next 15 T cell receptor beta chains were all read from a single sample in a study of shared clonotypes between healthy human individuals. Some clones are missing from TCRdb's copy, which holds only in-frame ones; the method was immunoSEQ multiplex PCR. Among 550,000 to 700,000 clones listed, around 73% were seen once. Sample: memory CD4+ T cells sorted from blood. The subset denotes: CD45RA-negative fraction. These receptors were obtained from a woman between 25 and 40 years old in good health.

For this clone: Additional DNA sequences in this sample encode the identical CDR3. The V and J genes are TRBV19 and TRBJ2-2, with 8 bases that match TRBD1. The V gene end was trimmed by 3 bases and the J gene end by 4 bases; junction bases not matched to a gene: 7. This CDR3 is 16 amino acids long. In germline, CDR1 is LNHDA, CDR2 SQIVND (reference sequence). In DNA form, the CDR3 reads TGTGCCAGTAGTATTGGGACAGGACGTGGCACCGGGGAGCTGTTTTTT. This sequence encodes CASSIGTGRGTGELFF.

V and J are TRBV19 and TRBJ2-3; 7 positions match TRBD1. This CDR3 has 16 amino acids. The V segment lost 4 bases and the J segment 1 base; nucleotides outside the gene matches: 8. CDR1 is LNHDA and CDR2 is SQIVND in the germline V gene (reference sequence). The CDR3 DNA follows: TGTGCCAGTAGTACCGGGACAGCCTTTGGCACAGATACGCAGTATTTT. This gives the protein CASSTGTAFGTDTQYF.

This clone has more than one count but fewer than ten. This chain connects TRBV5-4 to TRBJ1-1; 9 positions agree with TRBD1. Germline-derived CDR1 and CDR2 are SGHNT and YYREEE (reference sequence). This CDR3 is 13 amino acids long. Trimming took 4 bases from V and 11 from J; bases not matched to a gene: 9. CDR3 sequence reads: CASSPAWDREAFF. The CDR3 coding sequence is TGTGCCAGCAGCCCGGCGTGGGACAGGGAGGCTTTCTTT. The full variable domain, its missing parts supplied by reference TRBV5-4 and TRBJ1-1, is ETGVTQSPTHLIKTRGQQVTLRCSSQSGHNTVSWYQQALGQGPQFIFQYYREEENGRGNFPPRFSGLQFPNYSSELNVNALELDDSALYLCASSPAWDREAFFGQGTRLTVV.

The rearrangement joins TRBV19 to TRBJ1-2; a weak D match, TRBD1 (5 bases). Germline CDR1 LNHDA, CDR2 SQIVND (reference sequence). V lost 4 bases and J 1 base, leaving 10 bases between the germline ends. The CDR3 consists of 14 residues. The CDR3 coding sequence is TGTGCCAGTAGTACTAACGGACATAACTATGGCTACACCTTC. Its translation is CASSTNGHNYGYTF.

This chain uses TRBV2 with TRBJ1-2, with D unresolved. CDR1 is SNHLY, CDR2 FYNNEI, per germline. The CDR3 loop spans 13 amino acids. The V and J ends lost 5 bases and 0 bases respectively, with 7 bases between them. In nucleotides, the CDR3 is TGTGCCAGCAGTAAGGACGCTAACTATGGCTACACCTTC. Translating it yields CASSKDANYGYTF.

Ten or more counts support this clone. Other nucleotide sequences in the sample specify the same CDR3. The chain joins TRBV11-2 to TRBJ1-5, with D hard to call. V lost 0 bases to trimming and J lost 6 bases, with 6 bases between them. Germline lookup yields CDR1 SGHAT and CDR2 FQNNGV. This CDR3 is built from 13 residues. CDR3 sequence (DNA): TGTGCCAGCAGCTTAGATCGGGGTCAGCCCCAGCATTTT. Protein product: CASSLDRGQPQHF.

J is TRBJ2-4 and V is TRBV5-1; 9 bases agree with TRBD1. After removal of 4 bases from V and 0 bases from J, the junction contained 11 bases not matched to a gene. This CDR3 spans 18 amino acids. CDR1 is SGHRS and CDR2 is YFSETQ in the germline V gene. The CDR3 sequence: CASSKRTGDGVAKNIQYF. The CDR3 bases are TGCGCCAGCAGCAAACGGACAGGGGATGGGGTAGCCAAAAACATTCAGTACTTC.

V is TRBV5-1 and J is TRBJ2-5; 7 nucleotides align to TRBD1. From germline, CDR1 is SGHRS and CDR2 YFSETQ. Trimming cost V 3 bases and J 2 bases; bases outside gene matches: 7. This CDR3 is built from 15 residues. The CDR3 coding sequence is TGCGCCAGCAGCTCGACGGGGACAGCTCAAGAGACCCAGTACTTC. This translates into CASSSTGTAQETQYF.

This clone was detected only a few times. The sample carries other DNA sequences with the same CDR3. This sequence joins TRBV2 and TRBJ2-2, with D hard to call. The germline V gene encodes CDR1 SNHLY and CDR2 FYNNEI. The CDR3 contains 13 residues. V lost 6 bases to trimming and J lost 1 base, with 6 bases between them. The CDR3 spells CASRPQNTGELFF. The CDR3 nucleotides read TGTGCCAGCAGGCCGCAGAACACCGGGGAGCTGTTTTTT.

This clone was detected once. The chain recombines TRBV7-2 with TRBJ2-7; D may be TRBD2 (6 bases). The CDR3 totals 13 residues. V shed 6 bases and J shed 7 bases, with 16 bases lying between them. Germline assignment: CDR1 SGHTA and CDR2 FQGNSA. The chain's CDR3 is CASSDPGVREQYF. The DNA for the CDR3 is TGTGCCAGCAGTGACCCGGGAGTTCGGGAGCAGTACTTC. Full variable domain (rest looked up from reference TRBV7-2 and TRBJ2-7): GAGVSQSPSNKVTEKGKDVELRCDPISGHTALYWYRQSLGQGLEFLIYFQGNSAPDKSGLPSDRFSAERTGGSVSTLTIQRTQQEDSAVYLCASSDPGVREQYFGPGTRLTVT.

The DNA for the CDR3 is TGTGCCTGGAATTTCCTCCGGGTGAACACTGAAGCTTTCTTT. Its protein is CAWNFLRVNTEAFF. The V call is TRBV30, the J call TRBJ1-1; D not resolved. Trimming left V 4 bases short and J 0 bases short, with 12 bases between. This CDR3 contains 14 residues. Germline lookup yields CDR1 GTSNPN and CDR2 SVGIG (reference sequence).

Only a few counts were recorded for this clone. The same CDR3 also results from other DNA sequences found in this sample. CDR3 protein: CASSLVALAKNIQYF. As DNA, the CDR3 is TGTGCCAGCAGCTTAGTGGCGTTAGCCAAAAACATTCAGTACTTC. This chain joins TRBV7-2 and TRBJ2-4; D is undetermined. The CDR3 runs 15 residues. Germline CDR1 and CDR2: SGHTA and FQGNSA. V dropped 1 base and J dropped 0 bases, with 7 bases sitting between them.

CDR3 DNA: TGTGCCAGTACCCAGGAGAAAAAACTGTTTTTT. It translates to CASTQEKKLFF. The rearrangement uses TRBV19 and TRBJ1-4; no firm D call. Trimming pared 7 bases from V and 9 bases from J, leaving 9 bases between. CDR3 length equals 11 residues. The germline CDR1 and CDR2 sequences are LNHDA and SQIVND (reference sequence).

This clone is a singleton in its sample. This CDR3 is also generated by other DNA sequences in the sample. The chain uses TRBV7-9 and TRBJ1-3, with unresolved D. The CDR3 length is 12 residues. V gave up 1 base and J gave up 7 bases, with 5 bases separating them. Germline loops: CDR1 SEHNR, CDR2 FQNEAQ (reference sequence). The CDR3: CASSLVGNTIYF. DNA of the CDR3: TGTGCCAGCAGCTTAGTTGGGAACACCATATATTTT.

This chain links TRBV2 with TRBJ1-6, with D maybe TRBD1 (5 bases). CDR3 length: 14 residues. CDR1 SNHLY and CDR2 FYNNEI come from the germline V gene. The V gene lost 1 base and the J gene lost 14 bases, with 15 bases spanning the gap. CDR3 loop: CASSEDRQRVTLHF. The CDR3, as DNA: TGTGCCAGCAGTGAAGACAGGCAGAGGGTAACCCTCCACTTT.